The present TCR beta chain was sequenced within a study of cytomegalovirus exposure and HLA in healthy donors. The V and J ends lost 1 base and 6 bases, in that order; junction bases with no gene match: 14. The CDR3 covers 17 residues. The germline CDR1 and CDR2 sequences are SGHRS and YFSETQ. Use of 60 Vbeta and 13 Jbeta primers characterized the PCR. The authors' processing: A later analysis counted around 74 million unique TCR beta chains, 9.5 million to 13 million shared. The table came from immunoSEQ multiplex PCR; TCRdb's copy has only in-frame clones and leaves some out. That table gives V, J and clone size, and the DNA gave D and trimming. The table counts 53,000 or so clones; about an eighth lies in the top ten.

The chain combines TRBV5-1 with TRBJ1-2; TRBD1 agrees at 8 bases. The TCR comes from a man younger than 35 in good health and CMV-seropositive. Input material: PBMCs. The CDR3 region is CASSLNPVRRGRDGYTF. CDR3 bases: TGCGCCAGCAGCTTGAATCCGGTACGCAGGGGGCGCGATGGCTACACCTTC.